The 13 T cell receptor beta chains below all came from one sample that was sequenced in a study of vaccination and CD4 T cells after COVID-19. No antigens are known for them. Sequenced with the Oncomine TCR Beta short-read assay was DNA taken from cultured CD4+ T cells. Via MiXCR, TCRdb re-called the PCR reads, giving one row per CDR3 protein. The data contain 8,700 or so distinct CDR3 sequences, roughly two thirds of them singletons. The treatment denotes: roughly 10-day PBMC culture with coronavirus spike peptide pools or control peptides (ViraFEST assay). Material: CD4+ T cells from blood, cultured in vitro, obtained before SARS-CoV-2 vaccination. These receptors came from a human donor who had recovered from COVID-19.

The chain couples TRBV27 to TRBJ2-5; TRBD2 agrees at 12 bases. The J segment lost 5 bases and the V segment lost 4 bases, leaving 5 bases of the junction unmatched. The CDR3 is 15 amino acids. Germline-derived CDR1 and CDR2 are MNHEY and SMNVEV (reference sequence). The CDR3 coding sequence is TGTGCCAGCAGTTCGTACACTAGCGGGAGGGAGACCCAGTACTTC. Translating it yields CASSSYTSGRETQYF.

The chain carries TRBV2 and TRBJ1-1; D is uncertain. Germline V gene data show CDR1 as SNHLY and CDR2 as FYNNEI. With 9 bases removed from V and 0 bases from J, the gap between germline ends came to 8 bases. The CDR3 loop spans 12 amino acids. The CDR3 protein is CARSFLNTEAFF. CDR3 DNA: TGTGCCAGATCATTCTTGAACACTGAAGCTTTCTTT.

The J gene is TRBJ2-4, the V gene TRBV7-2; D is unclear. V was clipped by 1 base and J by 8 bases, with 15 bases between them. Germline CDR1 SGHTA, CDR2 FQGNSA. The CDR3 sequence is 15 residues long. The CDR3 DNA is TGTGCCAGCAGCTTAGGGGATCACGGTTTGGACATTCAGTACTTC. Residues: CASSLGDHGLDIQYF.

DNA for the CDR3: TGTGCCAGCAGCTCTGGCGGGAGGAGGGTCGGCACAGATACGCAGTATTTT. Its translation is CASSSGGRRVGTDTQYF. The rearrangement joins TRBV5-4 to TRBJ2-3; 8 positions agree with TRBD2. The V gene end was trimmed by 3 bases and the J gene end by 1 base; junction bases not matched to a gene: 10. This CDR3 is built from 17 residues. The germline V gene has CDR1 SGHNT and CDR2 YYREEE (reference sequence). The full variable domain, with the rest looked up from reference TRBV5-4 and TRBJ2-3, is ETGVTQSPTHLIKTRGQQVTLRCSSQSGHNTVSWYQQALGQGPQFIFQYYREEENGRGNFPPRFSGLQFPNYSSELNVNALELDDSALYLCASSSGGRRVGTDTQYFGPGTRLTVL.

The rearrangement links TRBV20-1 to TRBJ1-2; TRBD1 might be the D (5 bases). Germline CDR1 DFQATT, CDR2 SNEGSKA (reference sequence). V lost 7 bases, J lost 3 bases, and 9 bases lay in between. The CDR3 contains 11 residues. As DNA, the CDR3 is TGCAGTGAGCCGGGGGACTATGGCTACACCTTC. Translated: CSEPGDYGYTF.

The V and J genes are TRBV7-2 and TRBJ2-7; possibly TRBD2 for D (6 bases). Deletions cut 5 bases from V and 4 bases from J, with 15 bases between. The CDR3 totals 14 residues. Per germline, CDR1 SGHTA and CDR2 FQGNSA. CDR3 bases: TGTGCCAGCAGCCCCATGGGGGGAGAATACGAGCAGTACTTC. Translation: CASSPMGGEYEQYF.

The chain is built from TRBV4-3 and TRBJ2-5; 7 nucleotides agree with TRBD1. Germline lookup yields CDR1 LGHNA and CDR2 YSLEER. V was pared by 4 bases and J by 7 bases, with 18 bases of the junction left unmatched. The CDR3 runs to 17 residues. The CDR3 sequence: CASSPRIGQAGSGTQYF. The DNA for the CDR3 is TGCGCCAGCAGCCCCCGCATCGGACAGGCCGGATCGGGGACCCAGTACTTC.

V is TRBV2 and J is TRBJ1-5, with D tentatively TRBD1 (6 bases). Germline values: CDR1 SNHLY, CDR2 FYNNEI. The CDR3 is made up of 15 amino acids. The V gene lost 5 bases and the J gene lost 0 bases, with 11 bases spanning the gap. CDR3 protein: CASSRGANSNQPQHF. CDR3 in DNA: TGTGCCAGCAGTCGGGGGGCGAATAGCAATCAGCCCCAGCATTTT.

This chain links TRBV19 with TRBJ1-5, with D unresolved. CDR1 and CDR2 (germline): LNHDA, SQIVND (reference sequence). Deletions cut 3 bases from V and 3 bases from J, with 12 bases between. This CDR3 contains 15 residues. The CDR3 DNA reads as TGTGCCAGTAGTATTATAGTATCCAACAATCAGCCCCAGCATTTT. Translating gives CASSIIVSNNQPQHF.

Worth noting for this clonotype: At one end the junction does not follow the germline gene, possibly because of a read error. The chain combines TRBV3-1 with TRBJ2-1, with 9 bases matching TRBD2. The CDR3 covers 14 residues. The germline V gene has CDR1 LGHDT and CDR2 YNNKEL (reference sequence). The CDR3: CASTQAGGRNEQFF. CDR3 in DNA: TGTGCCAGCACCCAAGCGGGAGGTCGTAATGAGCAGTTCTTC.

This clonotype was seen more than once but under ten times. The chain is built from TRBV19 and TRBJ2-5; D uncertain. V was shortened by 4 bases and J by 3 bases, with 6 bases between the two germline ends. CDR3 length equals 12 residues. Germline CDR1 is LNHDA and CDR2 is SQIVND (reference sequence). The CDR3 sequence is CASSTSKETQYF. In DNA, the CDR3 is TGTGCCAGTAGTACCTCAAAAGAGACCCAGTACTTC.

This chain links TRBV15 with TRBJ2-7; D might be TRBD1 (6 bases). With 2 bases removed from V and 5 bases from J, the gap between germline ends came to 19 bases. The CDR3 is 16 residues long. Germline CDR1 LNHNV, CDR2 YYDKDF (reference sequence). The CDR3 region is CATSRQMSPGQNEQYF. CDR3 nucleotide sequence: TGTGCCACCAGCAGACAAATGAGCCCTGGACAGAACGAGCAGTACTTC.

The CDR3 DNA reads as TGTGCCAGCAGCTGGGCTAGCGGGAGGCAAGAGACCCAGTACTTC. This codes for CASSWASGRQETQYF. The J gene is TRBJ2-5, the V gene TRBV7-9, with 11 bases matching TRBD2. Losses at the gene ends were 4 bases for V and 2 bases for J; bases not matched to a gene: 3. Germline V gene data show CDR1 as SEHNR and CDR2 as FQNEAQ (reference sequence). This CDR3 spans 15 amino acids.